These T cell receptor beta chains were read from a single sample in a study of cytomegalovirus exposure and HLA in healthy donors. Only in-frame clones appear in the TCRdb table, and some are missing; sequencing was by immunoSEQ multiplex PCR. The sample lists around 150,000 clones, approximately 79% occurring once. The sequencing sample was made of PBMCs. These receptors all come from a male donor in good health and CMV-seronegative. Each CDR3 is given with its conserved first and last residue. A D gene is named only where the DNA matches it firmly. The size entry is marked missing in some rows and otherwise reads once, few, many or a size class.

abundance	d_gene	v_gene	j_gene	CDR3nt	CDR3aa
.	.	TRBV7-9	TRBJ1-1	TGTGCCAGCAGCTTAGGTGGCCGCGGAGCTTTCTTT	CASSLGGRGAFF
.	.	TRBV5-6	TRBJ2-7	TGTGCCAGCAGCGTACAGGATCGGGAGCAGTACTTC	CASSVQDREQYF
.	TRBD1	TRBV12-5	TRBJ2-3	TGTGCTAGTGGTTTGGAGGACAGGGGGCTAGATACGCAGTATTTT	CASGLEDRGLDTQYF
.	.	TRBV6-6	TRBJ1-2	TGTGCCAGCAGTTACTCGGGCGGGAACTATGGCTACACCTTC	CASSYSGGNYGYTF
.	TRBD2	TRBV7-9	TRBJ2-3	TGTGCCAGCAGCTTAGCGCGTAGTACTAGCGGGGGCACAGATACGCAGTATTTT	CASSLARSTSGGTDTQYF
.	.	TRBV7-8	TRBJ1-5	TGTGCCAGCAGCCCACGGGGAGCCGTGGACAATCAGCCCCAGCATTTT	CASSPRGAVDNQPQHF
.	.	TRBV27	TRBJ1-5	TGTGCCAGCAGTTTAGACAGCTATAGCAATCAGCCCCAGCATTTT	CASSLDSYSNQPQHF
.	TRBD2	TRBV4-3	TRBJ2-1	TGCGCCAGCAGCCAAGATTCGGCGGGGGGCAGTAGGGATGAGCAGTTCTTC	CASSQDSAGGSRDEQFF
.	TRBD2	TRBV19	TRBJ2-1	TGTGCCAGCACCGACCCAGCGGGGGCGCGAAATGAGCAGTTCTTC	CASTDPAGARNEQFF
.	TRBD2	TRBV4-3	TRBJ2-3	TGCGCCAGCAGCCAAGCTAGTCTAGCGGGGTACACAGATACGCAGTATTTT	CASSQASLAGYTDTQYF
.	.	TRBV5-1	TRBJ2-4	TGCGCCAGCAGCCGCAGCGTAGCCAAAAACATTCAGTACTTC	CASSRSVAKNIQYF
.	TRBD2	TRBV6-6	TRBJ2-3	TGTGCCAGCAGACCCAGCGGGGGGGTATCAGATACGCAGTATTTT	CASRPSGGVSDTQYF
.	TRBD1	TRBV9	TRBJ1-6	TGTGCCAGCAGCGTAGACGACAGGGTAAATAATTCACCCCTCCACTTT	CASSVDDRVNNSPLHF
once	TRBD2	TRBV6-1	TRBJ2-5	TGTGCGGCCGGACTAGCGGGACCAGAGACCCAGTACTTC	CAAGLAGPETQYF
.	TRBD2	TRBV5-1	TRBJ2-7	TGCGCCAGCAGCTTCGCTAGCGGGGGGGCGGGCGAGCAGTACTTC	CASSFASGGAGEQYF
.	TRBD2	TRBV11-3	TRBJ2-2	TGTGCCAGCAGCCAGACTAGCGGGGGGGCAGGCACCGGGGAGCTGTTTTTT	CASSQTSGGAGTGELFF
.	.	TRBV2	TRBJ2-7	TGTGCCAGCAGTGAAGCGCGTGGAGGCGGAGTCGAGCAGTACTTC	CASSEARGGGVEQYF
.	TRBD1	TRBV19	TRBJ1-4	TGTGCCAGTAGTTTAGACAGGGGAGGGGAAAAACTGTTTTTT	CASSLDRGGEKLFF
.	TRBD2	TRBV7-9	TRBJ2-7	TGTGCCAGCAGCTCCGGGGGGAACGAGCAGTACTTC	CASSSGGNEQYF
.	TRBD2	TRBV19	TRBJ2-3	TGTGCCAGTAGTATAGACTCCTCGGGTAGCGGGAGCACAGATACGCAGTATTTT	CASSIDSSGSGSTDTQYF
.	TRBD1	TRBV10-2	TRBJ1-4	TGCGCCAGCAGTGATACAGGGGGAACGAGCGAAAAACTGTTTTTT	CASSDTGGTSEKLFF
.	.	TRBV6-5	TRBJ1-2	TGTGCCAGCAGGGGACCTGGGGGCCCCAACTATGGCTACACCTTC	CASRGPGGPNYGYTF
.	TRBD1	TRBV2	TRBJ2-5	TGTGCCAGCAGCGATACAGGGGGCGAGACCCAGTACTTC	CASSDTGGETQYF
.	.	TRBV4-3	TRBJ2-3	TGCGCCAGCAGCCAAGATCTGACACCGACAGATACGCAGTATTTT	CASSQDLTPTDTQYF
.	.	TRBV7-2	TRBJ2-3	TGTGCCAGCAGCCGGGCAGGGAACGCAGATACGCAGTATTTT	CASSRAGNADTQYF
once	.	TRBV4-2	TRBJ2-4	TGTGCCAGCAGCCAAGATTTTGCGGCCGTCAAAAACATTCAGTACTTC	CASSQDFAAVKNIQYF
.	.	TRBV5-1	TRBJ1-6	TGCGCCAGCAGCTTTACGACACCGAGCTCCTATAATTCACCCCTCCACTTT	CASSFTTPSSYNSPLHF
.	.	TRBV11-3	TRBJ2-7	TGTGCCAGCAGCTTAGTTGGGGGGATCTCCTACGAGCAGTACTTC	CASSLVGGISYEQYF
.	TRBD2	TRBV6-4	TRBJ2-3	TGTGCCAGCAGTACCGGGGGGGCCGGAGGAGATACGCAGTATTTT	CASSTGGAGGDTQYF
.	.	TRBV27	TRBJ1-5	TGTGCCAGCAGCCCCATTTTTCGCGGGAGCAATCAGCCCCAGCATTTT	CASSPIFRGSNQPQHF
.	.	TRBV9	TRBJ1-2	TGTGCCAGCAGCGTAGATGAGCGGCTATATGGCTACACCTTC	CASSVDERLYGYTF
.	TRBD1	TRBV5-4	TRBJ2-3	TGTGCCAGCAGCCCAACGACAGGGGGCGCAGATACGCAGTATTTT	CASSPTTGGADTQYF
once	TRBD2	TRBV11-2	TRBJ2-3	TGTGCCAGCAGCTTAGCCTTAGCGGGCGGCACAGATACGCAGTATTTT	CASSLALAGGTDTQYF
.	.	TRBV2	TRBJ2-2	TGTGCCAGCAGTGGCGGACAGAACACCGGGGAGCTGTTTTTT	CASSGGQNTGELFF
.	.	TRBV13	TRBJ1-3	TGTGCCAGCAGTCTCCCTTTAGGAGGATCTGGAAACACCATATATTTT	CASSLPLGGSGNTIYF
.	.	TRBV5-1	TRBJ2-7	TGCGCCAGCAGCTTGGACCCGGGATGGGGCTCCTACGAGCAGTACTTC	CASSLDPGWGSYEQYF
.	TRBD2	TRBV18	TRBJ2-7	TGTGCCAGCTCACCTGGGACTAGCGGGGGGCACTCCTACGAGCAGTACTTC	CASSPGTSGGHSYEQYF
.	TRBD1	TRBV7-2	TRBJ1-1	TGTGCCAGCAGGAGACAGGGGGAGAACACTGAAGCTTTCTTT	CASRRQGENTEAFF
.	TRBD1	TRBV7-2	TRBJ2-7	TGTGCCAGCAGTGGACAGGGGTCCTACTACGAGCAGTACTTC	CASSGQGSYYEQYF
.	.	TRBV7-2	TRBJ1-1	TGTGCCAGCAGCTTAGGAAGGAAGGGGTGGACTGAAGCTTTCTTT	CASSLGRKGWTEAFF
once	TRBD1	TRBV15	TRBJ1-2	TGTGCCACCAGCAGAGTTGAGACAGGGAATGGCTACACCTTC	CATSRVETGNGYTF
.	TRBD1	TRBV10-3	TRBJ1-3	TGTGCCATCAGCGGACAGGTTTCCGGAAACACCATATATTTT	CAISGQVSGNTIYF
.	.	TRBV19	TRBJ2-1	TGTGCCAGTAGTATTCTCGGGGGATACTACAATGAGCAGTTCTTC	CASSILGGYYNEQFF
.	.	TRBV30	TRBJ2-1	TGTGCCTGGAGTGTAGGGCAGGGTGGGCAGTTCTTC	CAWSVGQGGQFF
.	.	TRBV5-1	TRBJ2-1	TGCGCCAGCAGCTTGTCTGCGGTGTCAGGGGAGGAGCAGTTCTTC	CASSLSAVSGEEQFF
.	TRBD1	TRBV11-2	TRBJ2-3	TGTGCCAGCAGCCGTCAGGGGGCCACAGATACGCAGTATTTT	CASSRQGATDTQYF
.	.	TRBV7-9	TRBJ2-3	TGTGCCAGCAGCTTGATCCAGGGGGGTAATACGCAGTATTTT	CASSLIQGGNTQYF
once	.	TRBV6-6	TRBJ1-4	TGTGCCAGCAGCCCCGCGGGCCGGGCAAAACTGTTTTTT	CASSPAGRAKLFF
.	TRBD2	TRBV9	TRBJ2-3	TGTGCCAGCAGCGAGCGGGGTACGCAGTATTTT	CASSERGTQYF
once	TRBD1	TRBV6-1	TRBJ2-5	TGTGCCAGCAGGTACCATGGACAGGGAGGTGAGACCCAGTACTTC	CASRYHGQGGETQYF
.	TRBD1	TRBV9	TRBJ1-5	TGTGCCAGCAGCCCAGGGACAGGGGGACGCCAGCCCCAGCATTTT	CASSPGTGGRQPQHF
.	.	TRBV5-1	TRBJ2-5	TGCGCCAGCAGCTCTCCGACAGGAGGAGAGACCCAGTACTTC	CASSSPTGGETQYF
.	TRBD1	TRBV10-3	TRBJ2-3	TGTGCCATCAGTCGACAGGGATTAGATACGCAGTATTTT	CAISRQGLDTQYF
.	.	TRBV9	TRBJ1-2	TGTGCCAGCAGCGTAGGGGGGGAGAGGCACTATGGCTACACCTTC	CASSVGGERHYGYTF